The next 16 T cell receptor beta chains were all read from a single sample in a study of T-cell reconstitution after alpha-beta-depleted transplantation in children. Preparation of the TCRbeta library used unique molecular identifiers. Each CDR3 protein is one row after TCRdb ran MiXCR on the PCR reads. In the table there are around 600,000 distinct CDR3 sequences, over 15% of which are singletons. Specimen: PBMCs from the stem cell graft donor, collected from the stem cell graft. The receptors originated from a human donor who donated a stem cell graft to a child with acute myeloid leukemia.

This clonotype was detected ten times or more. The chain joins TRBV27 to TRBJ2-7; tentative D call: TRBD2 (6 bases). Trimming cost V 5 bases and J 6 bases, with 14 bases left between them. Germline V lookup: CDR1 MNHEY, CDR2 SMNVEV (reference sequence). The CDR3 runs to 13 residues. As DNA, the CDR3 is TGTGCCAGCAGTCCCCTGGCGGGACTCGAGCAGTACTTC. It encodes CASSPLAGLEQYF.

The genes are TRBV6-1 and TRBJ2-1; D possibly matches TRBD1 or TRBD2 (5 bases each). This CDR3 has 18 amino acids. Germline assignment: CDR1 MNHNS and CDR2 SASEGT. Trimming removed 4 bases from V and 8 bases from J, with 27 bases in between. This CDR3 is CASSALRTGQGKGHEQFF. CDR3 sequence (DNA): TGTGCCAGCAGTGCCCTACGGACGGGGCAGGGTAAGGGGCATGAGCAGTTCTTC.

Ten or more counts support this clonotype. The rearrangement uses TRBV20-1 and TRBJ1-5; a possible D gene is TRBD1 (6 bases). In germline, CDR1 is DFQATT, CDR2 SNEGSKA (reference sequence). This CDR3 has 14 amino acids. The germline V and J ends were trimmed by 6 bases and 4 bases, with 16 bases remaining between them. The CDR3: CSASQDSFNQPQHF. The CDR3 bases are TGCAGTGCCTCCCAGGACAGCTTTAATCAGCCCCAGCATTTT.

This CDR3 is CAISVPGGRGFGYTF. The CDR3, as DNA: TGTGCCATCAGTGTTCCGGGGGGCAGGGGTTTCGGCTACACCTTC. This chain uses TRBV10-3 with TRBJ1-2; a possible D gene is TRBD1 (6 bases). The length of the CDR3 is 15 residues. The V and J ends lost 4 bases and 8 bases respectively, with 20 bases between them. The germline V gene has CDR1 ENHRY and CDR2 SYGVKD.

At least ten counts were recorded for this clonotype. The V and J genes are TRBV6-4 and TRBJ2-1, with D hard to call. Germline V gene lookup returns CDR1 MRHNA and CDR2 SNTAGT. The V gene lost 3 bases and the J gene lost 2 bases, with 5 bases spanning the gap. The CDR3 is 13 amino acids. The CDR3 DNA follows: TGTGCCAGCAGTGATTCCCCCTACAATGAGCAGTTCTTC. Translated: CASSDSPYNEQFF.

The chain's CDR3 is CASSRGSTEAFF. The CDR3 region has the DNA TGTGCCAGCTCCCGGGGGAGCACTGAAGCTTTCTTT. The rearrangement links TRBV18 to TRBJ1-1; TRBD1 might be the D (5 bases). V was trimmed by 6 bases and J by 4 bases, leaving 9 bases between them. There are 12 residues in the CDR3. Germline V gene lookup returns CDR1 KGHSH and CDR2 LQKENI.

This clonotype came up a few times. This chain links TRBV6-1 with TRBJ1-1, with D unresolved. Germline V CDR1 and CDR2: MNHNS, SASEGT. This CDR3 comprises 14 residues. Trimming left V 11 bases short and J 1 base short, with 17 bases between. In nucleotides, the CDR3 is TGTGCCTCCAGAGAGGGATTCCAGAACACTGAAGCTTTCTTT. Its protein product is CASREGFQNTEAFF.

The V and J genes are TRBV20-1 and TRBJ1-2; D remains unclear. Germline V lookup: CDR1 DFQATT, CDR2 SNEGSKA (reference sequence). There are 14 residues in the CDR3. V lost 0 bases, J lost 8 bases, and 16 bases lay in between. CDR3 nucleotide sequence: TGCAGTGCTAGAGATCGGCAGGCCCACCACGGCTACACCTTC. It codes for CSARDRQAHHGYTF.

The chain uses TRBV9 and TRBJ2-7, with 8 bases fitting TRBD1. Trimming at V came to 1 base and at J to 5 bases, leaving 8 bases not matched to a gene. The CDR3 sequence is 15 residues long. The germline CDR1 and CDR2 sequences are SGDLS and YYNGEE. This CDR3 reads CASSVKVTGVDEQYF. CDR3 bases: TGTGCCAGCAGCGTAAAAGTGACAGGGGTCGACGAGCAGTACTTC.

This clonotype was counted ten times or more. J is TRBJ2-7 and V is TRBV20-1, with unresolved D. This CDR3 is 14 amino acids long. CDR1 and CDR2 from the germline V gene are DFQATT and SNEGSKA (reference sequence). V lost 3 bases, J lost 0 bases, and 12 bases lay in between. The CDR3 protein is CSASQLGYSYEQYV. The DNA of the CDR3 is TGCAGTGCTAGTCAGCTGGGGTACTCCTACGAGCAGTACGTC.

This clonotype was seen many times. This chain uses TRBV10-3 with TRBJ1-2; D is unresolved. In germline, CDR1 is ENHRY, CDR2 SYGVKD. The CDR3 runs 13 residues. Trimming shortened V by 6 bases and J by 2 bases, and 10 bases separated the two germline ends. This CDR3 reads CAIRQDPNYGYTF. CDR3 DNA sequence: TGTGCCATCAGGCAGGATCCGAACTATGGCTACACCTTC.

This chain connects TRBV5-1 to TRBJ1-2, with 10 bases matching TRBD1. This CDR3 is 17 amino acids long. Looked up from germline, CDR1 is SGHRS and CDR2 is YFSETQ. V shed 5 bases, J shed 5 bases, and the junction held 15 bases outside the gene matches. The CDR3 region is CASSSGQGVPRSYGYTF. The CDR3 DNA follows: TGCGCCAGCAGTTCCGGACAGGGGGTTCCGCGGTCATATGGCTACACCTTC.

A word on this clonotype: Given a much more abundant clone one base away, this may be a read error. This chain's CDR3 is CSAHQLRPGRGQYF. CDR3 in DNA: TGCAGTGCTCACCAGTTGCGCCCGGGGAGAGGGCAGTATTTT. The chain employs TRBV20-1 and TRBJ2-3; possible D gene TRBD2, 5 bases. Trimming pared 5 bases from V and 11 bases from J, leaving 23 bases between. Germline V gene lookup returns CDR1 DFQATT and CDR2 SNEGSKA (reference sequence). The CDR3 length is 14 residues.

This clonotype was detected ten times or more. The rearrangement uses TRBV27 and TRBJ1-2; a weak D match, TRBD1 (5 bases). This CDR3 spans 12 amino acids. The germline V and J ends were trimmed by 5 bases and 9 bases, with 13 bases remaining between them. Germline values: CDR1 MNHEY, CDR2 SMNVEV (reference sequence). CDR3 sequence: CASSPGPGSYTF. For the CDR3, the DNA is TGTGCCAGCAGTCCGGGACCGGGGAGCTACACCTTC.

As regards this clonotype: Since a much larger clone is just one base distant, this may be a read error. The CDR3 DNA sequence: TGTGCCAGCAGTTACTCGAAGGGAGGGGGCTACACCTTC. Amino acids: CASSYSKGGGYTF. The chain joins TRBV6-5 to TRBJ1-2, with D uncertain. The CDR3 is 13 amino acids. Trimming pared 0 bases from V and 8 bases from J, leaving 10 bases between. The germline gives CDR1 MNHEY, CDR2 SVGAGI.

The genes are TRBV12-3 or TRBV12-4 and TRBJ2-1; 9 nucleotides agree with TRBD2. J lost 10 bases, V lost 7 bases, and 11 bases had no gene match. The CDR3 consists of 14 residues. CDR3: CASNTGTSSREQFF. Written as DNA, the CDR3 is TGTGCCAGCAACACCGGGACTAGCAGTAGGGAGCAGTTCTTC.